This is a list of T cell receptor beta chains from one sample in a study of lymphopenia after photon versus proton radiotherapy. TCRdb keeps only in-frame clones here, not all; method: immunoSEQ multiplex PCR. This table holds 35,000 to 45,000 clones, more than 75% found once. Sequences were derived from peripheral blood, sampled from a patient treated with photon-based radiotherapy. Source of these receptors: a man aged 50-60 years with gastric cancer. Each CDR3 is given with its conserved first and last residue. The D gene is left open where the match is weak. Expanded clones are given a class, and other clones once, few, many or no size at all.

D	J	size	V	DNA	CDR3
-	TRBJ2-7	few	TRBV29-1	TGCAGCGTAGTCTACAGGGGAGGGAGGTACGAGCAGTACTTC	CSVVYRGGRYEQYF
-	TRBJ2-1	-	TRBV11-2	TGTGCCAGCAGCTCGGGCGGGGAGACAGCTTACAATGAGCAGTTCTTC	CASSSGGETAYNEQFF
-	TRBJ2-7	-	TRBV6-6	TGTGCCAGCAGTTTGGGGGGTCGGGGGCAGGAGCAGTACTTC	CASSLGGRGQEQYF
TRBD1	TRBJ2-2	-	TRBV27	TGTGCCAGCAAAGAGACAGGGGATCCCGGGGAGCTGTTTTTT	CASKETGDPGELFF
TRBD2	TRBJ2-1	-	TRBV19	TGTGCCAGTAGTATCAGTAGCGGGAGACGGTATGAGCAGTTCTTC	CASSISSGRRYEQFF
-	TRBJ1-1	-	TRBV4-2	TGTGCCAGCAGCCAAGAGAGTGGACGGGGGAACACTGAAGCTTTCTTT	CASSQESGRGNTEAFF
-	TRBJ2-7	-	TRBV5-4	TGTGCCAGCAGCCTGGGGGGATCGACCTACGAGCAGTACTTC	CASSLGGSTYEQYF
-	TRBJ1-1	-	TRBV13	TGTGCCAGCAGCTTCAGACAGCTCTCGAACACTGAAGCTTTCTTT	CASSFRQLSNTEAFF
TRBD1	TRBJ1-2	once	TRBV5-1	TGCGCCAGCAGCCCGGGACAGGGGCAGAGCTACACCTTC	CASSPGQGQSYTF
-	TRBJ2-5	-	TRBV4-1	TGCGCCAGCAGCCTATCACCCGGACAGAAAGAGACCCAGTACTTC	CASSLSPGQKETQYF
TRBD1	TRBJ1-1	-	TRBV9	TGTGCCAGCAGCGCTGACAGGGGGATGAACACTGAAGCTTTCTTT	CASSADRGMNTEAFF
-	TRBJ1-6	-	TRBV6-6	TGTGCCAGCAACCAAGGATCACCCCTCCACTTT	CASNQGSPLHF
-	TRBJ1-1	-	TRBV19	TGTGCCAGTAGTATCCGAGGATACACTGAAGCTTTCTTT	CASSIRGYTEAFF
-	TRBJ1-1	-	TRBV6-5	TGTGCCAGCAGGCGGGGGGTTGAAGCTTTCTTT	CASRRGVEAFF
-	TRBJ2-7	-	TRBV28	TGTGCCAGCTACGCGTTTGGGGGAGGGGGAGAGCAGTACTTC	CASYAFGGGGEQYF
-	TRBJ1-1	once	TRBV25-1	TGTGCCAGCAGTAAATCTACAGGCTTGAACACTGAAGCTTTCTTT	CASSKSTGLNTEAFF
-	TRBJ1-3	-	TRBV19	TGTGCCAGTAGTATCTCCGTAGGACAGCCAAGCTCTGGAAACACCATATATTTT	CASSISVGQPSSGNTIYF
TRBD1	TRBJ1-2	-	TRBV19	TGTGCCAGTAGTAACCGGGGACAGGGGGTAGGTGGCTACACCTTC	CASSNRGQGVGGYTF
-	TRBJ2-1	-	TRBV19	TGTGCCAGTTCGGCGGCCGGAGCTACAAGGAATGAGCAGTTCTTC	CASSAAGATRNEQFF
TRBD1	TRBJ2-1	-	TRBV5-1	TGCGCCAGCAGCTTACCTATGACAGGGGCCTACAATGAGCAGTTCTTC	CASSLPMTGAYNEQFF
TRBD1	TRBJ2-7	once	TRBV7-2	TGTGCCAGCAGCTTAGGGACAGGGAGAACCTACGAGCAGTACTTC	CASSLGTGRTYEQYF
-	TRBJ2-7	-	TRBV19	TGTGCCAGTAGTATGGTCGGGCCCGGCAGGGAGCAGTACTTC	CASSMVGPGREQYF
-	TRBJ1-3	-	TRBV6-5	TGTGCCAGCAGTTACCACAGGGCTAGCTCTGGAAACACCATATATTTT	CASSYHRASSGNTIYF
TRBD1	TRBJ2-2	-	TRBV5-1	TGCGCCAGCAGCTTCAGGGGGCGCGGCACCGGGGAGCTGTTTTTT	CASSFRGRGTGELFF
TRBD1	TRBJ1-1	-	TRBV5-1	TGCGCCAGCAGCGCAGCACAGGGGAGTGTCACTGAAGCTTTCTTT	CASSAAQGSVTEAFF
TRBD1	TRBJ1-2	-	TRBV6-6	TGTGCCAGCAGGGGCGACAGGGCGAAGTCCTATGGCTACACCTTC	CASRGDRAKSYGYTF
-	TRBJ2-7	-	TRBV27	TGTGCCAGCAGGGGAGATTTCTACGAGCAGTACTTC	CASRGDFYEQYF
-	TRBJ1-3	-	TRBV9	TGTGCCAGCAGCGTAGGAGATCCGGAGGTAGATGGAAACACCATATATTTT	CASSVGDPEVDGNTIYF
-	TRBJ1-2	few	TRBV4-2	TGTGCCAGCAGCCCGCAAATAGCTAACTATGGCTACACCTTC	CASSPQIANYGYTF
-	TRBJ1-2	-	TRBV7-8	TGTGCCAGCGTAAAGGGGCGGTGGGAGATGGATGGCTACACCTTC	CASVKGRWEMDGYTF
-	TRBJ2-7	-	TRBV2	TGTGCCAGCAGTGAAGCGGTCAGGAGGGCCAACCTCTACGAGCAGTACTTC	CASSEAVRRANLYEQYF
-	TRBJ1-1	-	TRBV6-5	TGTGCCAGCAGTTACTCGGTAGATCTGGGGAACACTGAAGCTTTCTTT	CASSYSVDLGNTEAFF
-	TRBJ2-7	few	TRBV4-2	TGTGCCAGCAGCCAATCCGGGACTTTGACCTACGAGCAGTACTTC	CASSQSGTLTYEQYF
-	TRBJ2-7	-	TRBV21-1	TGTGCCAGTACTGATCCGGGACAGGGGTATTACGAGCAGTACTTC	CASTDPGQGYYEQYF
-	TRBJ2-3	-	TRBV29-1	TGCAGCGTTGAAGGGGGCACCGTACTTGGCACAGATACGCAGTATTTT	CSVEGGTVLGTDTQYF
-	TRBJ2-7	once	TRBV5-8	TGTGCCAGCAGCTTGGACGGGCCTTTCTACGAGCAGTACTTC	CASSLDGPFYEQYF
TRBD2	TRBJ2-1	-	TRBV27	TGTGCCAGCAGTTTAATCCAGCGGGGTTCCTACAATGAGCAGTTCTTC	CASSLIQRGSYNEQFF
TRBD2	TRBJ2-7	-	TRBV7-2	TGTGCCAGCAGCTTATCCGCCGGGACTAACTACGAGCAGTACTTC	CASSLSAGTNYEQYF
TRBD2	TRBJ2-3	-	TRBV9	TGTGCCAGCAGCGTAGGGGCTAGCGGGAACACAGATACGCAGTATTTT	CASSVGASGNTDTQYF
-	TRBJ1-2	-	TRBV28	TGTGCCAGCAGTTTATTGCAGTCTAATTGGGGAGGCTACACCTTC	CASSLLQSNWGGYTF
-	TRBJ1-1	-	TRBV7-2	TGTGCCAGTACCCGGGGCCGGAACACTGAAGCTTTCTTT	CASTRGRNTEAFF
TRBD1	TRBJ1-2	-	TRBV6-5	TGTGCCAGCAGCTACAGGGGGCGCGTCTATGGCTACACCTTC	CASSYRGRVYGYTF
TRBD1	TRBJ1-1	-	TRBV7-2	TGTGCCAGCAGCTCGGACAGGGGAAGGTTTGAAGCTTTCTTT	CASSSDRGRFEAFF
-	TRBJ2-7	-	TRBV19	TGTGCCAGTAGTAAAAAAGGAACGGGATCCCACGAGCAGTACTTC	CASSKKGTGSHEQYF
-	TRBJ1-3	-	TRBV7-9	TGTGCCAGCAGCGCTAGTGGTCAGGGAGTTTTTGGAAACACCATATATTTT	CASSASGQGVFGNTIYF
TRBD1	TRBJ1-4	-	TRBV19	TGTGCCAGTAGGCGGGACAGGAGTGACGAAAAACTGTTTTTT	CASRRDRSDEKLFF
TRBD1	TRBJ2-1	-	TRBV6-1	TGTGCCAGCAGTGCAATCGGGACAGGGCCCTACAATGAGCAGTTCTTC	CASSAIGTGPYNEQFF
-	TRBJ2-3	few	TRBV19	TGTGCCAGTAGTGCCTGGGACCTCGCGGATACGCAGTATTTT	CASSAWDLADTQYF